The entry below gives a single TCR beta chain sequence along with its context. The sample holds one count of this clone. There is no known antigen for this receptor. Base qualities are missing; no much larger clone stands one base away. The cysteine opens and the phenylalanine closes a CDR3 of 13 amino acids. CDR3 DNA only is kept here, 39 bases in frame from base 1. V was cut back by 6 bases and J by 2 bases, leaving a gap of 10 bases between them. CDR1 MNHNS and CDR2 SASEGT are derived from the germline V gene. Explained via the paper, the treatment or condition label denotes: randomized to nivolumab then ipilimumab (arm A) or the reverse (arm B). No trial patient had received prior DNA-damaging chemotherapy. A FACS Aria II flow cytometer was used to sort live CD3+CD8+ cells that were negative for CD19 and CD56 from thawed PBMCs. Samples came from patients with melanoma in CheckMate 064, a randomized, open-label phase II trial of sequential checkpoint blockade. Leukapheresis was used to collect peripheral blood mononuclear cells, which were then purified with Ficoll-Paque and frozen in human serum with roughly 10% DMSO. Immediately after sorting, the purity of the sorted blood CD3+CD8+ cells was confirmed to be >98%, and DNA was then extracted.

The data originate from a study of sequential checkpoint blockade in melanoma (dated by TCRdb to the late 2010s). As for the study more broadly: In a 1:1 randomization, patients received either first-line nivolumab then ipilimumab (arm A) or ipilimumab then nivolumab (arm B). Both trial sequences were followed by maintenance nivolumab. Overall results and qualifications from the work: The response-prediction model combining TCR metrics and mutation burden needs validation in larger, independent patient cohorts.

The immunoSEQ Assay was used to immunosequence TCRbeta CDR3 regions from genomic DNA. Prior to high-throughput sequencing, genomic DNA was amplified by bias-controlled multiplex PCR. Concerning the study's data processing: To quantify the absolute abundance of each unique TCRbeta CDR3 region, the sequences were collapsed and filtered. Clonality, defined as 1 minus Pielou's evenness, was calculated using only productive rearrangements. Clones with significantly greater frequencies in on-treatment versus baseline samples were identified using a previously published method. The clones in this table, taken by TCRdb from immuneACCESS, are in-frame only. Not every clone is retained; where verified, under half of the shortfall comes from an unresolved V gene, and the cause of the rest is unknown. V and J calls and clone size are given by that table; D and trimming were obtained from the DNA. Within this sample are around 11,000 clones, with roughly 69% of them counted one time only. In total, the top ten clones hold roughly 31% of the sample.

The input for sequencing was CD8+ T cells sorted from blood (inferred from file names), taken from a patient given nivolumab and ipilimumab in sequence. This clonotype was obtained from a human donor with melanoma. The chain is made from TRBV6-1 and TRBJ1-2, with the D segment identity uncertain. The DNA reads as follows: TGTGCCAGCAGGGGCAGAAACAACTATGGCTACACCTTC. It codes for CASRGRNNYGYTF.